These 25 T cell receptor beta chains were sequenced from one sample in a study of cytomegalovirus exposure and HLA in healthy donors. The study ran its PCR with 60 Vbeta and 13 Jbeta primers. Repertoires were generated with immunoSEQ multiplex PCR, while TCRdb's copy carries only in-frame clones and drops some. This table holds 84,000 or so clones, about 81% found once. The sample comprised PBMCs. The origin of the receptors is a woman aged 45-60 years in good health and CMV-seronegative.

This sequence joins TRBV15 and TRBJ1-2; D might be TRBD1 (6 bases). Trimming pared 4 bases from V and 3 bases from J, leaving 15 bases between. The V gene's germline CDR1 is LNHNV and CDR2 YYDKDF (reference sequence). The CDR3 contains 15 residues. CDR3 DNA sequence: TGTGCCACCAGCATATCAGGGGATGGGTACTATGGCTACACCTTC. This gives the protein CATSISGDGYYGYTF.

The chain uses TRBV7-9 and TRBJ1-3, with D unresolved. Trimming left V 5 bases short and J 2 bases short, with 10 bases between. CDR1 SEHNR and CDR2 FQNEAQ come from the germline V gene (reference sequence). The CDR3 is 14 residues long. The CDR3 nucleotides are TGTGCCAGCAGCACTGACAAGGCTGGAAACACCATATATTTT. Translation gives CASSTDKAGNTIYF.

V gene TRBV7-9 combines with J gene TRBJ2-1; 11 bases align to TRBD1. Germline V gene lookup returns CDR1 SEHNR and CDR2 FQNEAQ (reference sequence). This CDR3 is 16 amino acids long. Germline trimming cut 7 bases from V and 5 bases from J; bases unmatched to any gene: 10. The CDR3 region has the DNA TGTGCCAGCAACGTCGGTGGACAGGGGGCAAACAATGAGCAGTTCTTC. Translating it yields CASNVGGQGANNEQFF.

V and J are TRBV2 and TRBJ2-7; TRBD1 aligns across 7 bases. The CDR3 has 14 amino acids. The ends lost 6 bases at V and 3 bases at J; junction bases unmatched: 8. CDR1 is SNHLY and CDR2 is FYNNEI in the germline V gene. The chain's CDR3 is CASRPGQTNYEQYF. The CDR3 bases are TGTGCCAGCAGGCCGGGACAGACTAACTACGAGCAGTACTTC.

The CDR3 DNA sequence: TGTGCCAGCAGCCTTTATGGAAACAGAGTTTTCCTTGAGCAGTTCTTC. Protein: CASSLYGNRVFLEQFF. The chain recombines TRBV7-2 with TRBJ2-1; D is ambiguous. Germline V gene data show CDR1 as SGHTA and CDR2 as FQGNSA. The ends were cut back, 5 bases at V and 9 bases at J, with 23 bases in the middle. CDR3 length: 16 amino acids. Complete variable domain (other parts from reference TRBV7-2 and TRBJ2-1): GAGVSQSPSNKVTEKGKDVELRCDPISGHTALYWYRQSLGQGLEFLIYFQGNSAPDKSGLPSDRFSAERTGGSVSTLTIQRTQQEDSAVYLCASSLYGNRVFLEQFFGPGTRLTVL.

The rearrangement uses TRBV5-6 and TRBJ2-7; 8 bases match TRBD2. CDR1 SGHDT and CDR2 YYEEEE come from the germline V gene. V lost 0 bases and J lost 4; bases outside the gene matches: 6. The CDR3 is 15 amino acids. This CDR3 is CASSLELAGPYEQYF. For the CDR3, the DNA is TGTGCCAGCAGCTTGGAATTAGCGGGACCTTACGAGCAGTACTTC. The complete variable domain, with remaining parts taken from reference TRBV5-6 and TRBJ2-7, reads DAGVTQSPTHLIKTRGQQVTLRCSPKSGHDTVSWYQQALGQGPQFIFQYYEEEERQRGNFPDRFSGHQFPNYSSELNVNALLLGDSALYLCASSLELAGPYEQYFGPGTRLTVT.

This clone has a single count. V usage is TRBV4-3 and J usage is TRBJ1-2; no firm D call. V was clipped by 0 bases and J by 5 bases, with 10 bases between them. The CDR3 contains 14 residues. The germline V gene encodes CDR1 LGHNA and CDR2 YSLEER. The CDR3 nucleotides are TGCGCCAGCAGCCAAGAAACGGGTGAATATGGCTACACCTTC. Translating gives CASSQETGEYGYTF.

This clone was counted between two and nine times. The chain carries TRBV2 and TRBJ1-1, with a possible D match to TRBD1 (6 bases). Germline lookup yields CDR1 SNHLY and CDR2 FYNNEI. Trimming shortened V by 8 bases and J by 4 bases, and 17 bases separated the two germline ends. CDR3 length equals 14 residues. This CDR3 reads CASGAGGRATEAFF. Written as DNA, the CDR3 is TGTGCCAGCGGGGCCGGGGGGCGTGCCACTGAAGCTTTCTTT.

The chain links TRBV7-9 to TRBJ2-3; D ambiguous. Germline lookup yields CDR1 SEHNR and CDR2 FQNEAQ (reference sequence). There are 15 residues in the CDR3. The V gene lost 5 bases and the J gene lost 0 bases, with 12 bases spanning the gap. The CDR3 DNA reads TGTGCCAGCAGCATATCTAGAGGCAGCACAGATACGCAGTATTTT. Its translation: CASSISRGSTDTQYF.

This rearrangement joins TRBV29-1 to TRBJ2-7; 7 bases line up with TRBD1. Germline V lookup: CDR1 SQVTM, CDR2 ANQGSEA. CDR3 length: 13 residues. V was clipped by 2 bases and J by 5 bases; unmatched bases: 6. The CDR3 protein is CSVELRDRHEQYF. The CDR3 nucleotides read TGCAGCGTTGAATTAAGGGACAGACACGAGCAGTACTTC.

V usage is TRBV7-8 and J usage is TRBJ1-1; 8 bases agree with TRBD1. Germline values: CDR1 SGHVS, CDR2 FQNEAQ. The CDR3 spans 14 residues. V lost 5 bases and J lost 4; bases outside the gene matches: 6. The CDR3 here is CASSQDRAFTEAFF. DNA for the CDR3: TGTGCCAGCAGCCAGGACAGGGCTTTCACTGAAGCTTTCTTT.

This chain's CDR3 is CASSQGGGEQFF. CDR3 nucleotide sequence: TGCGCCAGCAGCCAAGGAGGAGGCGAGCAGTTCTTC. This rearrangement joins TRBV4-1 to TRBJ2-1, with D perhaps TRBD2 (5 bases). From germline, CDR1 is MGHRA and CDR2 YSYEKL. V gave up 1 base and J gave up 10 bases, with 8 bases separating them. The CDR3 spans 12 residues.

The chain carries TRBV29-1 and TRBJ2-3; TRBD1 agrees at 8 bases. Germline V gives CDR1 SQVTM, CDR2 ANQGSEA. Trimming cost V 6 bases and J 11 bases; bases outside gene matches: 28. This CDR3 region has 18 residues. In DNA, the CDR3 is TGCAGCGTCGGAGGTGATGACAGGGGCCGCGAGCCCCATACGAGGCAGTATTTT. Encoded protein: CSVGGDDRGREPHTRQYF.

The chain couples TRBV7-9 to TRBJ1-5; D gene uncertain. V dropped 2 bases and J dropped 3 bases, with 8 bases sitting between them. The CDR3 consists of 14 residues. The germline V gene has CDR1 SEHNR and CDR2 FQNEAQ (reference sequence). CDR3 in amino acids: CASSLFGSNQPQHF. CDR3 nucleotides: TGTGCCAGCAGCTTATTCGGTTCCAATCAGCCCCAGCATTTT.

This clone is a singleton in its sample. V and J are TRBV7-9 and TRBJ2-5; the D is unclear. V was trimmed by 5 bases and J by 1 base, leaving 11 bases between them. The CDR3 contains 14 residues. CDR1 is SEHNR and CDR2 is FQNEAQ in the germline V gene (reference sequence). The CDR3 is CASSKQSPQETQYF. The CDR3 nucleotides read TGTGCCAGCAGCAAACAGTCTCCCCAAGAGACCCAGTACTTC.

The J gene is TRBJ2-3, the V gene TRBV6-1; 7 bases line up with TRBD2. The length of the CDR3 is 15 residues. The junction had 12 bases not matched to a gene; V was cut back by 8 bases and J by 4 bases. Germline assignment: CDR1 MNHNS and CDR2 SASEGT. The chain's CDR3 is CASGVAGGVADTQYF. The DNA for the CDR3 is TGTGCCAGCGGGGTAGCGGGTGGAGTAGCAGATACGCAGTATTTT.

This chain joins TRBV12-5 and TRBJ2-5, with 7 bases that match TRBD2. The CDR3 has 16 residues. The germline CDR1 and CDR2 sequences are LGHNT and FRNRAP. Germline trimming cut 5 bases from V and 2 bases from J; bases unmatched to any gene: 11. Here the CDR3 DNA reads TGTGCTAGTGGTCCTAGAGGGGAGGGAATTCAAGAGACCCAGTACTTC. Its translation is CASGPRGEGIQETQYF.

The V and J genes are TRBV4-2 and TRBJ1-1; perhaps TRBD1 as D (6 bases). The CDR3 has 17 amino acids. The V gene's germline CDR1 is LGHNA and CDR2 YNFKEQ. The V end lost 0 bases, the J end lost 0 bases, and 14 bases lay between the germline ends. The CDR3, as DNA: TGTGCCAGCAGCCAAGACAGGGGTGAAGGCTTGAACACTGAAGCTTTCTTT. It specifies CASSQDRGEGLNTEAFF.

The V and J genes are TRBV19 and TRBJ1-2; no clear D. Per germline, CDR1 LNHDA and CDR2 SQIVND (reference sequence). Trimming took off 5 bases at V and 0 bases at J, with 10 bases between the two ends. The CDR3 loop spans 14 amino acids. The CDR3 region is CASSVDGSNYGYTF. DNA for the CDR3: TGTGCCAGTAGTGTCGACGGGTCTAACTATGGCTACACCTTC.

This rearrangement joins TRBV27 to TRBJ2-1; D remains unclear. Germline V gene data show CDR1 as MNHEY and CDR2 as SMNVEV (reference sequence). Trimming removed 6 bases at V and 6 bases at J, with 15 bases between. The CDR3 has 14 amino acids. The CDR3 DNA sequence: TGTGCCAGCAGCCGTTTGTTTTCGAGCAATGAGCAGTTCTTC. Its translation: CASSRLFSSNEQFF.

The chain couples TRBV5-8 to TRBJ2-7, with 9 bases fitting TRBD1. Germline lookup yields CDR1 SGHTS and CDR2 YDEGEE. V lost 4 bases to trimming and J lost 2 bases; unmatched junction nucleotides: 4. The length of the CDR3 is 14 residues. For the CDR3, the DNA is TGTGCCAGCAGCCGGACAGGGGCAACCTACGAGCAGTACTTC. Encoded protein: CASSRTGATYEQYF.

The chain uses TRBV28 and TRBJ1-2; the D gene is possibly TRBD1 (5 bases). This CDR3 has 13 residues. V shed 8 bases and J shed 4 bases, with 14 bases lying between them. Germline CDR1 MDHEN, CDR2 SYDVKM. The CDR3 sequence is CASCGGKAYGYTF. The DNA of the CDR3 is TGTGCCAGCTGCGGGGGAAAGGCCTATGGCTACACCTTC.

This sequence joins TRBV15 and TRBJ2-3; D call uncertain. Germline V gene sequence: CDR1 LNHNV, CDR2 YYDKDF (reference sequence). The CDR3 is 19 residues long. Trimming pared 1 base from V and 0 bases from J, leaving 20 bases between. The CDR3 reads CATSRGVKAGSPSTDTQYF. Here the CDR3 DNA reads TGTGCCACCAGCAGAGGCGTGAAGGCCGGGTCTCCTAGCACAGATACGCAGTATTTT.

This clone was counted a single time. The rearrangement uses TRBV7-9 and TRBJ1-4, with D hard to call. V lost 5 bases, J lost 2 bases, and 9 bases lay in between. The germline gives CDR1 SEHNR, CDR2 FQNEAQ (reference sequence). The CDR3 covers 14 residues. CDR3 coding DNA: TGTGCCAGCAGCCGAGACATTACTAATGAAAAACTGTTTTTT. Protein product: CASSRDITNEKLFF.

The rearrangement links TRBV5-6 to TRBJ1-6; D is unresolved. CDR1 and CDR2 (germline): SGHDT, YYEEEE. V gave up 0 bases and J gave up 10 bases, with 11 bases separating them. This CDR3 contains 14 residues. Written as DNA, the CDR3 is TGTGCCAGCAGCTTGGCGGGGATACGATCACCCCTCCACTTT. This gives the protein CASSLAGIRSPLHF.